A selection of T cell receptor beta chains follows, all from one sample in a study of CXCR3-negative and CXCR3-positive naive CD8 T cells. Reprocessing the 5' RACE reads, TCRdb reports a single entry for every CDR3 protein and omits DNA. The table gives about 53,000 distinct CDR3 sequences; the top ten clones make up around 0.45% of it. Sequenced input: naive CXCR3- CD8+ T cells from blood. Every receptor here comes from a human donor in good health. Some clones in this sample may be carry-over from other donors' samples. The CDR3 runs from the conserved cysteine through the conserved F or W. Each record gives: J gene, V gene, clone size, CDR3 protein. Rows may omit the clone size; those that give it use once, few, many or a size class.

J: TRBJ2-3; V: TRBV28; size: NA; CDR3: CASSPEGSPSTDTQYF
J: TRBJ2-7; V: TRBV28; size: NA; CDR3: CASSRLAGAFGAYEQYF
J: TRBJ2-1; V: TRBV6-2/TRBV6-3; size: NA; CDR3: CASSYEQGFRDEQFF
J: TRBJ1-1; V: TRBV20-1; size: NA; CDR3: CSASGDRETEAFF
J: TRBJ2-7; V: TRBV9; size: NA; CDR3: CASSAPLGRGQFYEQYF
J: TRBJ2-4; V: TRBV7-8; size: NA; CDR3: CASSLVGGAKNIQYF
J: TRBJ2-3; V: TRBV7-6; size: NA; CDR3: CASSLGVEADTQYF
J: TRBJ2-7; V: TRBV5-6; size: NA; CDR3: CASSADRGIEQYF
J: TRBJ2-2; V: TRBV28; size: NA; CDR3: CASSLLRTGDTGELFF
J: TRBJ2-7; V: TRBV6-5; size: NA; CDR3: CASSYSVGRAPGEQYF
J: TRBJ2-7; V: TRBV14; size: NA; CDR3: CASSHYYEQYF
J: TRBJ2-1; V: TRBV14; size: medium-sized; CDR3: CASSQELAGPNEQFF
J: TRBJ1-1; V: TRBV29-1; size: NA; CDR3: CSEKTGSGTEAFF
J: TRBJ2-5; V: TRBV7-9; size: NA; CDR3: CASSLGGDRQETQYF
J: TRBJ2-1; V: TRBV6-2/TRBV6-3; size: NA; CDR3: CASRAGGSSYNEQFF
J: TRBJ2-7; V: TRBV7-9; size: NA; CDR3: CASSATGYEQYF
J: TRBJ1-4; V: TRBV12-3/TRBV12-4; size: NA; CDR3: CASSFYGTDSEKLFF
J: TRBJ2-7; V: TRBV20-1; size: NA; CDR3: CSASDRAGGLLGEQYF
J: TRBJ1-2; V: TRBV7-9; size: NA; CDR3: CASSFSGESGYTF
J: TRBJ2-1; V: TRBV9; size: NA; CDR3: CASSVGSGGSFYNEQFF
J: TRBJ2-1; V: TRBV6-2/TRBV6-3; size: NA; CDR3: CASSYAGPGQDKVEFF
J: TRBJ1-1; V: TRBV27; size: NA; CDR3: CASFSGTGGTFF
J: TRBJ2-7; V: TRBV7-9; size: NA; CDR3: CASSTTSGGPDEQYF
J: TRBJ2-7; V: TRBV11-2; size: NA; CDR3: CASSLGRGPSYEQYF
J: TRBJ2-2; V: TRBV9; size: NA; CDR3: CASSVARLPGVLFF
J: TRBJ2-1; V: TRBV27; size: NA; CDR3: CASSLSPTSGGYDEQFF
J: TRBJ2-1; V: TRBV4-3; size: NA; CDR3: CASSHSPEASEQFF
J: TRBJ2-7; V: TRBV10-3; size: NA; CDR3: CAISEINRPYEQYF
J: TRBJ1-6; V: TRBV9; size: NA; CDR3: CASSVRNSPLHF
J: TRBJ2-5; V: TRBV29-1; size: NA; CDR3: CSVPHRGAGLETQYF
J: TRBJ1-2; V: TRBV29-1; size: NA; CDR3: CSVERWGGPNYGYTF
J: TRBJ1-6; V: TRBV7-3; size: NA; CDR3: CASSLTRIGPDSPLHF
J: TRBJ2-1; V: TRBV7-2; size: NA; CDR3: CASSPAGLAASYNEQFF
J: TRBJ2-1; V: TRBV7-9; size: NA; CDR3: CASSSPGLAGGQQFF
J: TRBJ2-5; V: TRBV10-3; size: NA; CDR3: CAISEPTGQETQYF
J: TRBJ1-2; V: TRBV25-1; size: NA; CDR3: CASSGITGVGYGYTF
J: TRBJ1-5; V: TRBV6-4; size: NA; CDR3: CVCWGQAFRNQPQHF
J: TRBJ2-5; V: TRBV28; size: NA; CDR3: CASSLRVQATQYF
J: TRBJ2-7; V: TRBV10-2; size: NA; CDR3: CASNEDTSYEQYF
J: TRBJ2-3; V: TRBV4-3; size: NA; CDR3: CASSQRGGPDTQYF
J: TRBJ2-1; V: TRBV18; size: NA; CDR3: CASSQERYNEQFF
J: TRBJ1-1; V: TRBV9; size: NA; CDR3: CASSVGQWGYTEAFF
J: TRBJ2-3; V: TRBV4-3; size: NA; CDR3: CASSQYSGGATDTQYF
J: TRBJ1-2; V: TRBV20-1; size: NA; CDR3: CSAVTGTGVPGYTF
J: TRBJ2-3; V: TRBV29-1; size: NA; CDR3: CSVVPAGDSTDTQYF
J: TRBJ2-1; V: TRBV2; size: NA; CDR3: CASSGGGVHEQFF
J: TRBJ2-3; V: TRBV5-1; size: NA; CDR3: CASSLRTDTDTQYF
J: TRBJ2-2; V: TRBV5-4; size: NA; CDR3: CASSLGPGVSTGELFF
J: TRBJ2-7; V: TRBV29-1; size: NA; CDR3: CSVGEGTYEQYF